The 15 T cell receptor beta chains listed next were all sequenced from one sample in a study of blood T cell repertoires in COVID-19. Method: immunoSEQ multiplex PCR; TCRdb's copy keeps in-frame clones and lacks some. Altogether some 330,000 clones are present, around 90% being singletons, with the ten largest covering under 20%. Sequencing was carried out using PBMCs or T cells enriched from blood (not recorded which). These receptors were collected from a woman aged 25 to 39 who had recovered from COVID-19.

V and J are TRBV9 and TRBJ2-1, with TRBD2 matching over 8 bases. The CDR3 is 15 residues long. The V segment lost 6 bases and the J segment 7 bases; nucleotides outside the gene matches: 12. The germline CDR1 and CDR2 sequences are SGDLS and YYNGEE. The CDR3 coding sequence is TGTGCCAGCACCCGGGGGGGCCCCATTGAGAATGAGCAGTTCTTC. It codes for CASTRGGPIENEQFF.

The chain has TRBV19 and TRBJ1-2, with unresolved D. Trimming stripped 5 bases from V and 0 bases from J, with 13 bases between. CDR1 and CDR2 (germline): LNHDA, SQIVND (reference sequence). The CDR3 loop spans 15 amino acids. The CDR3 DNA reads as TGTGCCAGTAGTTCAACAGCACGAGCTAACTATGGCTACACCTTC. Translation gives CASSSTARANYGYTF.

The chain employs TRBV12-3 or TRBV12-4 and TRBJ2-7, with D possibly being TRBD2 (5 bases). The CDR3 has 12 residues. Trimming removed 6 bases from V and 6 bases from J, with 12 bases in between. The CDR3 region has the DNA TGTGCCAGCAGATTTGGAGGTGGCGAGCAGTACTTC. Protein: CASRFGGGEQYF.

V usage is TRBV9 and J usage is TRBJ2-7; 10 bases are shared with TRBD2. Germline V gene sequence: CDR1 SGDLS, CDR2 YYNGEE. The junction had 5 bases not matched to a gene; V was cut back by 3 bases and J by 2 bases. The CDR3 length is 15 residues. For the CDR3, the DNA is TGTGCCAGCAGCGCCGCTAGCGGGGGTCCCTACGAGCAGTACTTC. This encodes CASSAASGGPYEQYF. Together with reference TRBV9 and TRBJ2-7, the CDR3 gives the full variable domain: DSGVTQTPKHLITATGQRVTLRCSPRSGDLSVYWYQQSLDQGLQFLIQYYNGEERAKGNILERFSAQQFPDLHSELNLSSLELGDSALYFCASSAASGGPYEQYFGPGTRLTVT.

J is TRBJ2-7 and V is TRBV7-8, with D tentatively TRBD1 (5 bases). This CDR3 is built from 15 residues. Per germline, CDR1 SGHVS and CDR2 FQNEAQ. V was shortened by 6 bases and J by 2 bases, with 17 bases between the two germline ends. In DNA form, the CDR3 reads TGTGCCAGCAGTCAGGGCCGGGCGGCTACCTACGAGCAGTACTTC. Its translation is CASSQGRAATYEQYF.

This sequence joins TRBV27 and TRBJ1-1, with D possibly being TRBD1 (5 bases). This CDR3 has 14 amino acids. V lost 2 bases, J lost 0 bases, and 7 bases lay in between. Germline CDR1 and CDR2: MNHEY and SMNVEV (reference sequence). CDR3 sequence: CASSLNRLNTEAFF. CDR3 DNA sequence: TGTGCCAGCAGTTTAAACAGGCTGAACACTGAAGCTTTCTTT.

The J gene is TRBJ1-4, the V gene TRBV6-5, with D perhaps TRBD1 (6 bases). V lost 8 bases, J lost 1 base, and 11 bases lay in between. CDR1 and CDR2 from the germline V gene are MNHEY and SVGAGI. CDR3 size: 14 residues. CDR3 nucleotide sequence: TGTGCCAGCTCCTCGGGACAAACTAATGAAAAACTGTTTTTT. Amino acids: CASSSGQTNEKLFF.

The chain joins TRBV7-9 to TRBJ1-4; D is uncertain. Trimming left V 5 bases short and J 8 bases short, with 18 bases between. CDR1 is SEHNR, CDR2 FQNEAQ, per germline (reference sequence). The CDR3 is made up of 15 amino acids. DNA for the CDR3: TGTGCCAGCAGCCTCCAAGTCATGGGGAGAGAAAAACTGTTTTTT. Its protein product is CASSLQVMGREKLFF.

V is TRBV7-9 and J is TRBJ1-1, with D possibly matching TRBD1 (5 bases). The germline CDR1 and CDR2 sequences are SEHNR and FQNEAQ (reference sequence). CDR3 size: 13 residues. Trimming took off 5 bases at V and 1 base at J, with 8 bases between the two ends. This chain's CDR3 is CASSQQENTEAFF. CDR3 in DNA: TGTGCCAGCAGCCAACAGGAGAACACTGAAGCTTTCTTT.

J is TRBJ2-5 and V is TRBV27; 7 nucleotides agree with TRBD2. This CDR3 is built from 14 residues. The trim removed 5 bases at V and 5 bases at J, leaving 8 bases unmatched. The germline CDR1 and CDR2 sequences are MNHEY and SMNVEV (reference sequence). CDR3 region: CASSTMGGLETQYF. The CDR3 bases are TGTGCCAGCAGTACAATGGGGGGGTTGGAGACCCAGTACTTC.

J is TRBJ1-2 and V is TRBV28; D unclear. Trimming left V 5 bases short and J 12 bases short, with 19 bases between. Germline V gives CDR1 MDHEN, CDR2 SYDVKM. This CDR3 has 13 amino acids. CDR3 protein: CASSPRLSGVDTF. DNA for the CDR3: TGTGCCAGCAGTCCAAGGCTCAGCGGGGTCGACACCTTC.

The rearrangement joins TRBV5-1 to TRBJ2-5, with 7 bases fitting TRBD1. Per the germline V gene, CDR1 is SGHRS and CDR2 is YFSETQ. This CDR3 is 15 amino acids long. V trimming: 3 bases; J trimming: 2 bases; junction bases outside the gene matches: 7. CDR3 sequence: CASSSAPGQQETQYF. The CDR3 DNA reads TGCGCCAGCAGCTCGGCCCCGGGACAGCAAGAGACCCAGTACTTC.

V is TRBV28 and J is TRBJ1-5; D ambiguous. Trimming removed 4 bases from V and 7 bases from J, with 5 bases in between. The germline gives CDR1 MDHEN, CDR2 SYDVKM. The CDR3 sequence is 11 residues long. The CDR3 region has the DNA TGTGCCAGCAGTTCGAGGCAGCCCCAGCATTTT. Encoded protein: CASSSRQPQHF.

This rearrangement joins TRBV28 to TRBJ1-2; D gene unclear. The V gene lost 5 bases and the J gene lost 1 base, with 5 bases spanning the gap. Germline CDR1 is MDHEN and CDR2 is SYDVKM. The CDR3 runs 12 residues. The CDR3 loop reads CASSPSNYGYTF. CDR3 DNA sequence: TGTGCCAGCAGTCCCAGTAACTATGGCTACACCTTC.

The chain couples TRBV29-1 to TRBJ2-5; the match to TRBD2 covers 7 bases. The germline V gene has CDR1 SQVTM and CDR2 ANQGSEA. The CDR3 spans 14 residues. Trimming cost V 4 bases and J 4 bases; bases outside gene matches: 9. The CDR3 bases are TGCAGCGTTGTCGCGGGAGATGTTGGAGAGACCCAGTACTTC. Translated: CSVVAGDVGETQYF.